This TCR beta chain was sequenced during a study of blood T cell repertoires in COVID-19. Here immunoSEQ multiplex PCR was the method, and the copy in TCRdb shows in-frame clones only, minus some. The data contain about 480,000 clones, approximately 90% of them singletons. Per germline, CDR1 LNHNV and CDR2 YYDKDF (reference sequence). This CDR3 spans 14 amino acids. Deletions cut 0 bases from V and 2 bases from J, with 8 bases between. Recovered participants had two consecutive negative NP/OP PCR tests, healthcare professional clearance, or symptom resolution. Sequencing used PBMCs or T cells enriched from blood (not recorded which). The chain combines TRBV15 with TRBJ2-7; D gene unclear. The clonotype originates from a woman between 40 and 55 years old who had recovered from COVID-19. CDR3 in DNA: TGTGCCACCAGCAGAGAAGAACGGGCCTACGAGCAGTACTTC. Translation gives CATSREERAYEQYF. Filled out from reference TRBV15 and TRBJ2-7, the complete variable domain reads DAMVIQNPRYQVTQFGKPVTLSCSQTLNHNVMYWYQQKSSQAPKLLFHYYDKDFNNEADTPDNFQSRRPNTSFCFLDIRSPGLGDTAMYLCATSREERAYEQYFGPGTRLTVT.